The clone carrying this T cell receptor (beta chain) was seen ten or more times. These data belong to a study of T cell repertoires in cytomegalovirus infection. Study overall: Based on public TCR beta signatures, there were indications of CMV infection and of a matching HLA type.

The CDR3 runs to 14 residues. V lost 2 bases, J lost 0 bases, and 7 bases lay in between. CDR1 is SGHTA and CDR2 is FQGNSA in the germline V gene. TCRdb reanalysed the reads using MiXCR and keeps one entry per CDR3 protein. The table lists fewer than 550,000 distinct CDR3 sequences, 11% of them singletons. Input material: PBMCs. The rearrangement uses TRBV7-2 and TRBJ1-1; D gene unclear. The receptor comes from a human donor in good health (CMV status not recorded). Some clones in this sample may be carry-over from other donors' samples. For the CDR3, the DNA is TGTGCCAGCAGCTTAATGGGTCTGAACACTGAAGCTTTCTTT. Translated, it gives CASSLMGLNTEAFF.